This TCR beta chain was sequenced during a study of identical twins (dated by TCRdb to the mid-2010s). About the study as a whole: To test whether fetal clonotypes persist, this study deep-sequenced TCR alpha and beta repertoires from monozygotic twins, from unrelated adults of various ages, and from cord blood. To rule out contamination, replicate twin experiments were performed at different times with different library preparation protocols.

Results the study describes overall, beyond this receptor: The excess sharing between twins in beta out-of-frame sequences was weaker because fewer shared sequences reduced the signal-to-noise ratio. Compared with coincidental sharing between unrelated individuals, an excess of low generation-probability sequences was observed among out-of-frame TCR alpha sequences shared between twins. In monozygotic twins, recombination models systematically underestimated out-of-frame TCR alpha sharing, but the models matched the sharing seen between unrelated individuals. Invariant T cells such as MAIT and iNKT could partly confound zero-insertion analyses, though diverse VJ usage argued against this for most clonotypes. Because the same donors could not be followed over many years, the conclusions depended on cross-sectional statistical analysis. Abundant cord blood beta clonotypes carried fewer insertions; young adult naive repertoires showed a weaker similar trend, while memory repertoires showed none.

Every donor was a healthy Caucasian. The researchers also sequenced three unrelated adults who were not twins: a male aged 18 to 30, a male aged 50 to 60, and a female aged 50 to 60. Miltenyi CD45RO+ enrichment and human naive T-cell isolation kits were used to isolate memory (CD45RO+) and naive T cells from PBMC. Libraries were prepared through 5' RACE. Sequencing was performed on an Illumina HiSeq 2000. A universal primer binding site was introduced by template switching, and a unique molecular identifier was present in the final cDNA, enabling accurate counting of TCR cDNA molecules. Specific primers in the conserved constant-segment region were used to synthesize first-strand cDNA for TCR alpha and beta chains. To control for contamination, every cDNA library was double barcoded, receiving both a SMART-Mk sample barcode and Illumina barcodes. TruSeq adapter sequences, together with Illumina sample barcodes, were added in two successive PCR steps. TCR alpha and beta cDNA libraries were sequenced on the Illumina HiSeq platform with custom primers. Per the authors' processing: Unique molecular identifiers were extracted from raw reads with MiGEC, and CDR3 positions were determined with MiXCR. For each individual, recombination models were inferred using an EM algorithm with the repgenHMM and IGoR tools. Shared clonotypes were analyzed with the tcR package in R, and sharing was normalized by the product of cloneset sizes. To study raw recombination without the effects of thymic and clonal selection, out-of-frame nonproductive sequences were analyzed. TCRdb reprocessing: public reads trimmed at Q25 with fastp, clones called with MiXCR, in-frame beta chains kept. Merged by CDR3 protein, the rows form single entries marked with the most common genes and DNA. The V and J calls follow TCRdb's processing rather than the paper's. Recorded for this sample are about 450,000 distinct CDR3 sequences; less than 20% of them occurred a single time. In total, the top ten clones hold more than 10% of the sample.

This clonotype was seen more than once but under ten times. It has no known antigen specificity. One base away there is no much larger clone; base qualities are not given. Taken from cysteine to phenylalanine, the CDR3 has 15 residues. Only the CDR3 DNA is retained, 45 bases long and in frame from the first base. Based on the germline V gene (reference sequence), the CDR1 and CDR2 sequences are DFQATT and SNEGSKA. V is clipped by 1 base and J by 2 bases, and the sequence between their germline boundaries is 13 bases long. Sequenced material: naive T cells sorted from blood. This specimen's cell subset or site label, interpreted: cells isolated with a human naive T-cell isolation kit. The chain joins TRBV20-1 to TRBJ2-3, with an unclear D gene assignment. The clonotype was recovered from a man aged 45-60 years in good health. The CDR3: CSARGNQAVTDTQYF. In nucleotide form, the sequence is TGCAGTGCTAGAGGCAACCAGGCGGTCACAGATACGCAGTATTTT.